Given below is one T cell receptor beta chain in context. The sample is drawn from a study of shared clonotypes between healthy human individuals. V gave up 0 bases and J gave up 1 base, with 8 bases separating them. This CDR3 has 15 residues. Germline V gene lookup returns CDR1 KGHSH and CDR2 LQKENI. Donors comprised healthy HIV-negative adults lacking recent acute infections or vaccinations. Extraction of genomic DNA in unsorted samples used roughly 94 million PBMCs. Genomic DNA of each subset was evenly split across several immunoSEQ plates. Unsorted PBMC replicate PCRs drew on 250 to 300 ng DNA, representing tens of thousands of T cell genomes. Sequencing was performed with immunoSEQ multiplex PCR; in TCRdb, only in-frame clones are kept and a portion is missing. The sample lists approximately 470,000 clones, over 75% occurring once.

The rearrangement links TRBV18 to TRBJ2-3; possibly TRBD1 for D (5 bases). The origin of this receptor is a middle-aged woman in good health. Some clones in this sample may be carry-over from other donors' samples. The sequenced material came from PBMCs. The CDR3 bases are TGTGCCAGCTCACCACCGGGGCAGCGCACAGATACGCAGTATTTT. Translation gives CASSPPGQRTDTQYF.